The clone carrying this TCR beta chain has a single count. This entry comes from a study of blood T cell repertoires in COVID-19. Study information: Sites across the United States, Italy and Spain contributed samples from acute and convalescent COVID-19. Sources were T cells, B-cell-depleted T cells, or PBMCs; the material itself was cDNA or gDNA.

Authors' processing steps: Reference gene primer amplification yielded estimated nucleated cell counts. TCRdb keeps only in-frame clones here, not all; method: immunoSEQ multiplex PCR. That table furnishes V, J and clone size, whereas the DNA furnished D and trimming. The sample has around 260,000 clones; 70% to 90% are singletons. Sequencing was done on a sample of peripheral blood. The sequence was collected from a woman in her 50s with acute or convalescent COVID-19.

The CDR3 reads CASSKRTGRNSPLHF. CDR3 nucleotides: TGTGCCAGCAGCAAAAGGACAGGGAGGAATTCACCCCTCCACTTT. The genes are TRBV21-1 and TRBJ1-6; TRBD1 is taken as the D call from the table, unchecked against the DNA. TRBV21-1 is recorded as a pseudogene. CDR3 length: 15 residues.